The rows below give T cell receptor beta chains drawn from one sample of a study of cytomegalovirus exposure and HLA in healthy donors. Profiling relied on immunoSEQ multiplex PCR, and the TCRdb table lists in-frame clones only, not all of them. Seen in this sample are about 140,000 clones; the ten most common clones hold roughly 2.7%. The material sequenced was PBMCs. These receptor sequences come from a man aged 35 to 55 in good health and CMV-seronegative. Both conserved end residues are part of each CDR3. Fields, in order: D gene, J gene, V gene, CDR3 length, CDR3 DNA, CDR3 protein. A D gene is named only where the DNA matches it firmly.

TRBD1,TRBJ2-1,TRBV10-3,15,TGTGCCATCAGTCGGACAGGGGGCTTTTCGGATGAGCAGTTCTTC,CAISRTGGFSDEQFF
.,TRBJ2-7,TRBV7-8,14,TGTGCCAGCAGCTTGAGCCCACCTGATTACGAGCAGTACTTC,CASSLSPPDYEQYF
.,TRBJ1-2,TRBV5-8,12,TGTGCCAGCAGCCGGGACTTCTATGGCTACACCTTC,CASSRDFYGYTF
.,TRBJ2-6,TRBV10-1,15,TGCGCCAGCAGTGCAGGGCTCTCTGGGGCCAACGTCCTGACTTTC,CASSAGLSGANVLTF
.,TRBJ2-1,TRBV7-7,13,TGTGCCAGCAGCCTCGACAGACTCAATGAGCAGTTCTTC,CASSLDRLNEQFF
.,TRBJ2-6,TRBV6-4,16,TGTGCCAGCAGTGACGACAGCCTCTCTGGGGCCAACGTCCTGACTTTC,CASSDDSLSGANVLTF
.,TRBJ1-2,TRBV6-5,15,TGTGCCAGCAGTTACTCGATGGTAGCTAACTATGGCTACACCTTC,CASSYSMVANYGYTF
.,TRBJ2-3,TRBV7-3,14,TGTGCCAGCAGTGCAAGTGGAGGAACAGATACGCAGTATTTT,CASSASGGTDTQYF
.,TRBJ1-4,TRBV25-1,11,TGTGCCAGCAGCCACTTCGAAAAACTGTTTTTT,CASSHFEKLFF
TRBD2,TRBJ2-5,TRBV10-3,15,TGTGCCATCAGTGGAACTAGCGGGGGGCAAGAGACCCAGTACTTC,CAISGTSGGQETQYF
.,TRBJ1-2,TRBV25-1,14,TGTGCCAGCAGTCCCTCCGGTGGACTCTATGGCTACACCTTC,CASSPSGGLYGYTF
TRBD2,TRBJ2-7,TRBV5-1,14,TGCGCCAGCAGCTCGGGGGGGCCTCAAAACGAGCAGTACTTC,CASSSGGPQNEQYF
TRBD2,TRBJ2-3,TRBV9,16,TGTGCCAGCAGCCCATGGACTAGCGGGGTTAAGGATACGCAGTATTTT,CASSPWTSGVKDTQYF